These 14 T cell receptor beta chains originate from one sample sequenced in a study of T-cell memory formation after mild COVID-19. TCRdb reprocessed the 5' RACE reads with MiXCR, giving one entry per CDR3 protein. The sample has about 200,000 distinct CDR3 sequences, 9% to 10% seen once. Sequencing was carried out using PBMCs or a T cell subset sorted from them (not recorded which). These receptors came from a man aged 18 to 30 who had mild COVID-19 (a few samples of this study predate the infection). Cell type and time point are not known.

This clonotype turned up a few times. This chain connects TRBV6-2 or TRBV6-3 to TRBJ1-1, with 7 bases identical to TRBD1. The V gene's germline CDR1 is MNHEY and CDR2 SVGEGT. With V trimmed by 6 bases and J by 6 bases, 13 bases remained unmatched. The CDR3 is 15 amino acids. The CDR3 coding sequence is TGTGCCAGCAGCGGGCGACAGGGAGCCCCCCCTGAAGCTTTCTTT. Translation gives CASSGRQGAPPEAFF.

This clonotype turned up a few times. V usage is TRBV20-1 and J usage is TRBJ2-7, with no clear D. Germline V CDR1 and CDR2: DFQATT, SNEGSKA (reference sequence). The V end lost 6 bases, the J end lost 4 bases, and 7 bases lay between the germline ends. The CDR3 loop spans 10 amino acids. The CDR3 sequence is CSAEAYEQYV. The CDR3 DNA reads TGCAGTGCGGAAGCTTACGAGCAGTACGTC.

This clonotype was recorded at least ten times. For the CDR3, the DNA is TGTGCCAGCAGCCGCCCCACAGGGCCCACCGGGGAGCTGTTTTTT. It encodes CASSRPTGPTGELFF. This chain connects TRBV3-1 to TRBJ2-2; D is perhaps TRBD1 (6 bases). The CDR3 length is 15 residues. V was clipped by 4 bases and J by 4 bases, with 13 bases between them. Germline values: CDR1 LGHDT, CDR2 YNNKEL (reference sequence).

This clonotype was counted many times. This chain connects TRBV7-3 to TRBJ2-7; possibly TRBD1 for D (5 bases). The CDR3 is made up of 16 amino acids. CDR1 SGHTA and CDR2 FQGTGA come from the germline V gene. V gave up 0 bases and J gave up 2 bases, with 14 bases separating them. Here the CDR3 DNA reads TGTGCCAGCAGCTTAACCCCCACCGCAGGGCCCTACGAGCAGTACTTC. Amino acids: CASSLTPTAGPYEQYF.

This clonotype was detected a few times. The chain combines TRBV7-2 with TRBJ1-5; perhaps TRBD1 as D (5 bases). The CDR3 is made up of 14 amino acids. Trimming took 3 bases from V and 3 from J, leaving 9 bases between them. The germline V gene encodes CDR1 SGHTA and CDR2 FQGNSA. The CDR3 bases are TGTGCCAGCAGCTTTTGGGGGGACAATCAGCCCCAGCATTTT. This sequence encodes CASSFWGDNQPQHF.

The V gene is TRBV7-2, the J gene TRBJ2-4, with D hard to call. Trimming pared 4 bases from V and 5 bases from J, leaving 6 bases between. The CDR3 spans 12 residues. The germline V gene has CDR1 SGHTA and CDR2 FQGNSA. CDR3 in amino acids: CASSYGQNIQYF. The CDR3, as DNA: TGTGCCAGCAGCTACGGCCAAAACATTCAGTACTTC.

This chain uses TRBV10-3 with TRBJ2-5, with 14 bases identical to TRBD2. CDR3 size: 14 residues. Germline V gene lookup returns CDR1 ENHRY and CDR2 SYGVKD. The V gene end was trimmed by 6 bases and the J gene end by 3 bases; junction bases not matched to a gene: 0. Here the CDR3 DNA reads TGTGCCATCAGGGGACTAGCGGGGGAAGAGACCCAGTACTTC. Translation: CAIRGLAGEETQYF.

This clonotype was recorded at least ten times. V gene TRBV12-3 or TRBV12-4 combines with J gene TRBJ2-2; 8 nucleotides line up with TRBD2. After removal of 2 bases from V and 0 bases from J, the junction contained 17 bases not matched to a gene. The CDR3 spans 21 residues. The CDR3 DNA follows: TGTGCCAGCAGTTTAAGACCGAGACTAGCGACCTTACTTCCGAACACCGGGGAGCTGTTTTTT. This gives the protein CASSLRPRLATLLPNTGELFF.

The chain joins TRBV28 to TRBJ1-5; D unresolved. Germline V gene data show CDR1 as MDHEN and CDR2 as SYDVKM. The CDR3 has 13 residues. V was clipped by 6 bases and J by 9 bases, with 15 bases between them. The DNA of the CDR3 is TGTGCCAGCAGCACTGGGCGGTTCTGGCCCCAGCATTTT. Its translation is CASSTGRFWPQHF.

The chain links TRBV20-1 to TRBJ2-7, with 11 bases aligning to TRBD1. V shed 6 bases, J shed 5 bases, and the junction held 12 bases outside the gene matches. Germline-derived CDR1 and CDR2 are DFQATT and SNEGSKA (reference sequence). The CDR3 is 15 amino acids. The CDR3 bases are TGCAGTGCCAGCGGGACAGGGGGACGTGGGGACGAGCAGTACTTC. Encoded protein: CSASGTGGRGDEQYF.

This sequence joins TRBV6-5 and TRBJ2-1; the match to TRBD1 covers 7 bases. With 6 bases clipped from V and 0 bases from J, the junction kept 11 bases outside the gene matches. Germline-derived CDR1 and CDR2 are MNHEY and SVGAGI. This CDR3 contains 17 residues. In DNA, the CDR3 is TGTGCCAGCAGGTACGACAGGGCCCTGACCTCCTACAATGAGCAGTTCTTC. Translating it yields CASRYDRALTSYNEQFF.

This clonotype turned up a few times. V and J are TRBV12-3 or TRBV12-4 and TRBJ2-3; no reliable D call. With 6 bases removed from V and 3 bases from J, the gap between germline ends came to 10 bases. This CDR3 is 13 amino acids long. The CDR3 reads CASRADGTDTQYF. The CDR3 DNA follows: TGTGCCAGCAGGGCGGACGGGACAGATACGCAGTATTTT.

A few counts support this clonotype. V usage is TRBV20-1 and J usage is TRBJ2-3; D is uncertain. Trimming took 0 bases from V and 8 from J, leaving 6 bases between them. CDR3 length equals 11 residues. CDR1 DFQATT and CDR2 SNEGSKA come from the germline V gene (reference sequence). For the CDR3, the DNA is TGCAGTGCTAGAGAAGTCGGTACGCAGTATTTT. This encodes CSAREVGTQYF.

In its sample, this clonotype was seen many times. The rearrangement links TRBV25-1 to TRBJ1-5; D is ambiguous. V shed 1 base and J shed 7 bases, with 14 bases lying between them. The CDR3 loop spans 15 amino acids. Germline V gene sequence: CDR1 MGHDK, CDR2 SYGVNS. The CDR3 DNA sequence: TGTGCCAGCAGTGAATCTCCCGCGGTCCGCCAGCCCCAGCATTTT. Protein product: CASSESPAVRQPQHF.